This entry describes one T cell receptor beta chain. The antigen this receptor binds is unknown. Within one base of it there is no much larger clone, and no base qualities were kept. The CDR3 regions of human TCRbeta chains were analyzed by immunosequencing. As for the original processing: TCRs in the repertoires were matched against a reference library of SARS-CoV-2-specific TCRs that had been generated with the MIRA antigen-specificity platform. Breadth was defined as the fraction of unique TCRs that were SARS-CoV-2-associated, and depth was defined as the fraction of total T cells that were SARS-CoV-2-associated. Each spike-specific TCR was assigned to its reactive spike region and to a CD4 or CD8 class using the MIRA data. Log10-transformed breadth and depth values were compared by one-way ANOVA with Sidak's multiple comparisons tests. Here the immuneACCESS table is served through TCRdb, limited to in-frame sequences with V and J called. Missing clones are a known gap in these copies; in checked studies unresolved V genes cover under half, and the rest lacks a known reason. V, J and clone size are taken as reported in that table, and D and trimming were inferred from the DNA itself. The sample profile shows about 140,000 clones; around 90% of them were found once. Of the sample, under 2% falls within the top ten clones.

The CDR3 runs 13 residues from the cysteine to the phenylalanine. Here the CDR3 DNA is all that survives: 39 bases in frame from base 1. The junction shows trimming of 8 bases on V and 2 bases on J, plus 7 bases between the germline ends. The CDR1 and CDR2 encoded by the germline V gene are MNHEY and SVGAGI. This specimen belongs to a study of T cell responses to AZD1222 COVID-19 vaccine (dated by TCRdb to the early 2020s). About the full investigation: AZD1222 recipients whose second dose came at about 4 weeks and those whose second dose came at about 12 weeks were combined into one group, since spike-specific TCR depth and breadth did not differ between the two schedules. Enrollment into the trials was organized by age into subgroups of 18-55, 56-69 and 70-plus years, and those subgroups contained about 150, 27 and 61 TCR-sequenced participants, respectively. A total of about 230 trial participants underwent TCR sequencing, of whom some 210 received two doses of AZD1222 and around 26 received two doses of the MenACWY control vaccine.

The time point label of this sample denotes: baseline before first vaccination. Vaccinee samples came from UK trials COV001 and COV002, including a single-blind randomized controlled phase 2/3 trial of AZD1222 (ChAdOx1 nCoV-19) in healthy adults. For TCRbeta chain sequencing, PBMC samples were collected from trial participants at day 0 and at day 28 after the second dose. Broad study findings and their caveats: Conclusions about previously exposed vaccinees were limited because only a handful of AZD1222 recipients were SARS-CoV-2 seropositive at baseline. Epitopes outside the regions mutated in the B.1.351 and B.1.1.7 variants were reportedly recognized by nearly half of the unique spike-specific TCRs. Because no samples from the day 14 peak response were available, repertoires could be characterized only after the peak T cell response. The whole spike protein was spanned by vaccine-associated CD4 TCRs, and dominant responses were seen in regions 160-218 and 743-854. The 56-69-year group was small, and its depth increase did not reach significance, likely because of low power. Participants were mostly white British and included more females than males, and it was suggested by the authors that clonal diversity may have been underestimated. After two AZD1222 doses, spike-specific TCR breadth and depth were significantly higher than at day 0 and than in MenACWY recipients.

The sequencing used peripheral blood, collected on day 0 of AZD1222 vaccination. Recombination joined TRBV6-5 with TRBJ2-6; confidence is insufficient to name the D gene. The sequence derives from an adult in good health. The nucleotide sequence reads as follows: TGTGCCAGCCTTGAGACTGGGGCCAACGTCCTGACTTTC. Translated, this gives CASLETGANVLTF.